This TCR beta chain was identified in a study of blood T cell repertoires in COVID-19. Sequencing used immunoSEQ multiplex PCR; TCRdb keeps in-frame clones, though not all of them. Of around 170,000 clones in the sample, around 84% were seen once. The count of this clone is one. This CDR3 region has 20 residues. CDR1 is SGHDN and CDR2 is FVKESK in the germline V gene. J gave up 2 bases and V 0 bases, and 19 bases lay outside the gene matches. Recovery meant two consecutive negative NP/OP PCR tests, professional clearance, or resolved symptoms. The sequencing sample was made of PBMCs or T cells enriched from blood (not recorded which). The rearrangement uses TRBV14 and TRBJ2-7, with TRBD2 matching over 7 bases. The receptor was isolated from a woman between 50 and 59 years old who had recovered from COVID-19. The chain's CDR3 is CASSQDFGTSGISPTYEQYF. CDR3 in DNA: TGTGCCAGCAGCCAAGATTTCGGTACGAGCGGGATAAGCCCTACCTACGAGCAGTACTTC.